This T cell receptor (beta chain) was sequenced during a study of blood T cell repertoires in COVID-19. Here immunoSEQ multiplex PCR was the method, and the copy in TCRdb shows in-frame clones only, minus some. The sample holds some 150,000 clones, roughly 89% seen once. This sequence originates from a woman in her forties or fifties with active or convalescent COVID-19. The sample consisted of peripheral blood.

The CDR3 loop reads CASSGTGVYTGELFF. In DNA, the CDR3 is TGTGCCAGCAGCGGAACGGGAGTTTACACCGGGGAGCTGTTTTTT. The V gene is TRBV7-2, the J gene TRBJ2-2; D perhaps matches TRBD2 (6 bases). The CDR3 covers 15 residues. Germline CDR1 reads SGHTA; CDR2 reads FQGNSA. Between the trimmed V and J ends, which lost 5 bases and 3 bases, there was a span of 13 bases.